This T cell receptor (beta chain) was obtained from a study of cytomegalovirus exposure and HLA in healthy donors. Study information: The study's early data release held 80 million to 95 million unique TCRs from HLA-typed donors. Caucasian-associated ancestry cluster membership applied to about 83% of several hundred genotyped donors.

Primers: 60 Vbeta forward and 13 Jbeta reverse. Profiled with immunoSEQ multiplex PCR; TCRdb holds only in-frame clones, not every one. This sample's table reports 90,000 to 150,000 clones. To note about this clone: Its antigen remains unknown.

Broader study findings: In a later analysis, an Asian-associated ancestry cluster reportedly showed fewer N-insertions than the approximately 620-donor mean. Common viral pathogens seemed to be connected with several of the most significant clusters, according to a later analysis.

The CDR3 loop spans 14 amino acids. Between the trimmed V and J ends, which lost 4 bases and 1 base, there was a span of 10 bases. The germline V gene encodes CDR1 MNHEY and CDR2 SVGAGI. Sequencing was carried out using PBMCs. V gene TRBV6-5 combines with J gene TRBJ1-1, with D unclear. The receptor was isolated from a man between 18 and 35 years old in good health and CMV-seronegative. The CDR3 loop reads CASSLVQANTEAFF. The CDR3 nucleotides read TGTGCCAGCAGTTTAGTCCAGGCGAACACTGAAGCTTTCTTT.